This T cell receptor beta chain was identified during a study of blood T cell repertoires in COVID-19. Study information: Spain, Italy and the United States supplied samples that represented acute and convalescent COVID-19. PBMCs, B-cell-depleted T cells, or T cells provided the cDNA or gDNA that made up the material.

Clones were sequenced by immunoSEQ multiplex PCR, and TCRdb holds only the in-frame ones, with some missing. Of approximately 250,000 clones detected, around 88% appear once; the ten largest clones hold 1.2%. V was clipped by 5 bases and J by 7 bases; unmatched bases: 16. The germline V gene encodes CDR1 LGHDT and CDR2 YNNKEL (reference sequence). The CDR3 loop spans 16 amino acids. This clonotype was obtained from a woman between 40 and 55 years old with acute COVID-19. This chain links TRBV3-1 (or the pseudogene TRBV3-2) with TRBJ2-5; 7 bases are a match to TRBD2. Sequencing was carried out using PBMCs or T cells enriched from blood (not recorded which). CDR3 in amino acids: CASSMLGRSLRGTQYF. In DNA, the CDR3 is TGTGCCAGCAGCATGCTCGGGAGGTCTCTAAGAGGGACCCAGTACTTC.